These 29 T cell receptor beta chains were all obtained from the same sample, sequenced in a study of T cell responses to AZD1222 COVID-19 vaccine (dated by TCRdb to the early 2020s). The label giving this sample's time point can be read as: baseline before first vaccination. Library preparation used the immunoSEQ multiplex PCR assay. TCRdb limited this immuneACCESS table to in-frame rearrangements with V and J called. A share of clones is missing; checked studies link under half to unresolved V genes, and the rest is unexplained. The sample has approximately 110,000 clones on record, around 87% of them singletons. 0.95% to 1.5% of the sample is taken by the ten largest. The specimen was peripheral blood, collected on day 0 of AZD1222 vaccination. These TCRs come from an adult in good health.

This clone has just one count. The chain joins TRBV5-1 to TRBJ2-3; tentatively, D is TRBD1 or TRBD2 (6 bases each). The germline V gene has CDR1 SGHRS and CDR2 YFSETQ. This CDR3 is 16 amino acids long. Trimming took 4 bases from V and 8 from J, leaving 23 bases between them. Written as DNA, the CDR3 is TGCGCCAGCAGCGGATCTGGGGGGCGTCAAGCCCCTACGCAGTATTTT. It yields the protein CASSGSGGRQAPTQYF.

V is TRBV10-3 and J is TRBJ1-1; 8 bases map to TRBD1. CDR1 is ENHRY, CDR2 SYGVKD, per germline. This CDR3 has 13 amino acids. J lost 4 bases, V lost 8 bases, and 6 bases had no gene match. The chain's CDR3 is CAIATGEATEAFF. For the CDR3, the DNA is TGTGCCATCGCGACAGGGGAGGCCACTGAAGCTTTCTTT.

The DNA for the CDR3 is TGCAGCGTTGAAATTATCGACAGGGAAAGAATCGAGCAGTACTTC. It encodes CSVEIIDRERIEQYF. This rearrangement joins TRBV29-1 to TRBJ2-7; 7 nucleotides line up with TRBD1. V trimming: 2 bases; J trimming: 6 bases; junction bases outside the gene matches: 13. Germline V CDR1 and CDR2: SQVTM, ANQGSEA. The CDR3 has 15 amino acids.

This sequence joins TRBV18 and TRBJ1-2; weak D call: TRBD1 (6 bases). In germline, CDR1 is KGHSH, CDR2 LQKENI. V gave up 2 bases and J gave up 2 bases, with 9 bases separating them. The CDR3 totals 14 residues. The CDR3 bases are TGTGCCAGCTCACCAGAGGGGGGGAACTATGGCTACACCTTC. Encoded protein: CASSPEGGNYGYTF.

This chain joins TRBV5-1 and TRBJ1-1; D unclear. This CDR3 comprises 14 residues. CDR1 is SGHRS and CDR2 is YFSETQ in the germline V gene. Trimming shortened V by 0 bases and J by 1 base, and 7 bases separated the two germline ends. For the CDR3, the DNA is TGCGCCAGCAGCTTGGGGGGTACGAACACTGAAGCTTTCTTT. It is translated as CASSLGGTNTEAFF.

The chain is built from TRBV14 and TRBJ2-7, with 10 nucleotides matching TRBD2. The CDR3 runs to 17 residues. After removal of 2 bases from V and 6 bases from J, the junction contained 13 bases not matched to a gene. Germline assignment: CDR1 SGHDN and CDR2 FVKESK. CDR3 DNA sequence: TGTGCCAGCAGCCAATCATCGTGGGGACTAGCGCAGCGCGAGCAGTACTTC. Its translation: CASSQSSWGLAQREQYF.

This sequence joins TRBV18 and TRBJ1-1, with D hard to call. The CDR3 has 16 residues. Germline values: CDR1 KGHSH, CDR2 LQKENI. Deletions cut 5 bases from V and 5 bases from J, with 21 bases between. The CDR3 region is CASSITNVGGGTEAFF. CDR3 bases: TGTGCCAGCTCAATTACGAATGTGGGTGGAGGGACTGAAGCTTTCTTT.

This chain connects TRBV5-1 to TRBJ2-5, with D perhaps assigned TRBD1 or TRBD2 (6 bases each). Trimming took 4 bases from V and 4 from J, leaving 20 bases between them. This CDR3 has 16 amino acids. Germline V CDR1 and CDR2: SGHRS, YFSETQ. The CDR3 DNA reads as TGCGCCAGCAGCCAAGGGAGGACAGCCTTACGAGAGACCCAGTACTTC. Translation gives CASSQGRTALRETQYF. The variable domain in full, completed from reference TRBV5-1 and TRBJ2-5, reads KAGVTQTPRYLIKTRGQQVTLSCSPISGHRSVSWYQQTPGQGLQFLFEYFSETQRNKGNFPGRFSGRQFSNSRSEMNVSTLELGDSALYLCASSQGRTALRETQYFGPGTRLLVL.

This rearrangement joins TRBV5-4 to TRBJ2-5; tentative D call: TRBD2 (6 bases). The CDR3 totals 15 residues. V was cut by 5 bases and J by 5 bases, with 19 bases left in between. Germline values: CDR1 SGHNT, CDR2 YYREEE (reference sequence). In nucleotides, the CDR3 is TGTGCCAGCAGTCGCGGGACTCAGGTCATGGAGACCCAGTACTTC. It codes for CASSRGTQVMETQYF.

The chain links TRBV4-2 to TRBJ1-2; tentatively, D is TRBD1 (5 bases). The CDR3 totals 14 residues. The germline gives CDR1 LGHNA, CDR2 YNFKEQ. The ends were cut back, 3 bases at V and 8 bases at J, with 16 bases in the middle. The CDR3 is CASSQSRGGNGYTF. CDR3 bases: TGTGCCAGCAGCCAGTCCCGGGGGGGGAACGGCTACACCTTC.

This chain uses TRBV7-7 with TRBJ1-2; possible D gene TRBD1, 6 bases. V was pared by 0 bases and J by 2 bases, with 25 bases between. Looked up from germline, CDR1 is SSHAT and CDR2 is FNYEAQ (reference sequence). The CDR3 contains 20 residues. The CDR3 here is CASSLAPRQGPFQANYGYTF. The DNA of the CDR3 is TGTGCCAGCAGCTTAGCTCCACGGCAGGGGCCCTTCCAAGCCAACTATGGCTACACCTTC.

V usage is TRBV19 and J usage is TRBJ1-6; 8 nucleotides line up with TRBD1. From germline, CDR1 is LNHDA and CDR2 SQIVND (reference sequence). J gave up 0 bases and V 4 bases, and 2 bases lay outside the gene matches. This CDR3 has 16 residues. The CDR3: CASSRTGSSYNSPLHF. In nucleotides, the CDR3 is TGTGCCAGTAGTAGGACAGGGAGCTCCTATAATTCACCCCTCCACTTT. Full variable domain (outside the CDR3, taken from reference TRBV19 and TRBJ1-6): DGGITQSPKYLFRKEGQNVTLSCEQNLNHDAMYWYRQDPGQGLRLIYYSQIVNDFQKGDIAEGYSVSREKKESFPLTVTSAQKNPTAFYLCASSRTGSSYNSPLHFGNGTRLTVT.

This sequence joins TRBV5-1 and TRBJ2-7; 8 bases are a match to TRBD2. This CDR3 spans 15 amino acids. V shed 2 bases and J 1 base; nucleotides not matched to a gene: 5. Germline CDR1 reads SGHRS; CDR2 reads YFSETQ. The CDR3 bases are TGCGCCAGCAGCTTCGGGAGGGCAGCGTCCTACGAGCAGTACTTC. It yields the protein CASSFGRAASYEQYF. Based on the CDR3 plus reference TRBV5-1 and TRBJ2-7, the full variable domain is KAGVTQTPRYLIKTRGQQVTLSCSPISGHRSVSWYQQTPGQGLQFLFEYFSETQRNKGNFPGRFSGRQFSNSRSEMNVSTLELGDSALYLCASSFGRAASYEQYFGPGTRLTVT.

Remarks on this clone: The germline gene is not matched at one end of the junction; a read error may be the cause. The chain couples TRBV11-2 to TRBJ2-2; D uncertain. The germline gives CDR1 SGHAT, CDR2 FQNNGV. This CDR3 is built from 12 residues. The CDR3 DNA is TGTGCCAGCAGCTTAGACCGGACCCGGTCGATTTTT. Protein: CASSLDRTRSIF.

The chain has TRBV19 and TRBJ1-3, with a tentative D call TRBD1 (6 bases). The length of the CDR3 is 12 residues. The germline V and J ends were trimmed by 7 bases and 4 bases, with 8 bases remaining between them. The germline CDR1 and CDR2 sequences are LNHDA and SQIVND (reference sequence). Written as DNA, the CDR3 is TGTGCCAGTATACAGGGAGGAAACACCATATATTTT. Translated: CASIQGGNTIYF.

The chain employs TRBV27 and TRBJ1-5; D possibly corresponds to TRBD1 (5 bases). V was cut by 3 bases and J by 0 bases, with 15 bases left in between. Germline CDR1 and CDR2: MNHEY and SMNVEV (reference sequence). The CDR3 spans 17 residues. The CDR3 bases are TGTGCCAGCAGTTTGTGGGGGGAAAGTTATAGCAATCAGCCCCAGCATTTT. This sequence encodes CASSLWGESYSNQPQHF.

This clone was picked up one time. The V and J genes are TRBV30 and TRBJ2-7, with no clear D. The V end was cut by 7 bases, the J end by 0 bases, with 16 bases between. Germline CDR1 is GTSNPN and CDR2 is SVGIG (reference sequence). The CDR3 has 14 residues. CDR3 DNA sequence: TGTGCCTTGATCCCCTTTGGGGTCTCCTACGAGCAGTACTTC. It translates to CALIPFGVSYEQYF.

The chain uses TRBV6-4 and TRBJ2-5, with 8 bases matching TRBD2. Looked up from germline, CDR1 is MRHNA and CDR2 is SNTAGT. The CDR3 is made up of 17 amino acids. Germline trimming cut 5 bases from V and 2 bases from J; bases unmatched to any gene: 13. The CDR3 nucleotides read TGTGCCAGCAGTCAACCACATAGCGGGGCACAGCAAGAGACCCAGTACTTC. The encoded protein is CASSQPHSGAQQETQYF.

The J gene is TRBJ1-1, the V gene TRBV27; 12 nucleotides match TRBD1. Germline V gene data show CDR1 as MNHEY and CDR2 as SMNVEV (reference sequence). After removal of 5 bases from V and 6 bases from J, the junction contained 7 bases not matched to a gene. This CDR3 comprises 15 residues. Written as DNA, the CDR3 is TGTGCCAGCAGTCCCTCTGGGACAGGGGGCCCTGAAGCTTTCTTT. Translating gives CASSPSGTGGPEAFF.

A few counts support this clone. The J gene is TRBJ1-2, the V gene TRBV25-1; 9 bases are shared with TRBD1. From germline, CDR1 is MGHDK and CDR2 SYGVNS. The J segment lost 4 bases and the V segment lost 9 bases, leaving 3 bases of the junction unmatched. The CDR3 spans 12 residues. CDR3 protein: CASTGGIYGYTF. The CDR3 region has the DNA TGTGCCAGTACAGGGGGCATCTATGGCTACACCTTC.

The CDR3 here is CASSFTGSNQPQHF. The CDR3 DNA follows: TGTGCCAGCAGTTTTACCGGAAGCAATCAGCCCCAGCATTTT. J is TRBJ1-5 and V is TRBV27; D is undetermined. Germline V CDR1 and CDR2: MNHEY, SMNVEV (reference sequence). Trimming removed 3 bases from V and 1 base from J, with 7 bases in between. The CDR3 contains 14 residues.

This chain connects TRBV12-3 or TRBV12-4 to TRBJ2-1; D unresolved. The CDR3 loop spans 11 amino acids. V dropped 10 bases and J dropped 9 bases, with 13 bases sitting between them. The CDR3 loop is CATPPAAEQFF. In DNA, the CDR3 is TGTGCCACTCCACCGGCGGCTGAGCAGTTCTTC.

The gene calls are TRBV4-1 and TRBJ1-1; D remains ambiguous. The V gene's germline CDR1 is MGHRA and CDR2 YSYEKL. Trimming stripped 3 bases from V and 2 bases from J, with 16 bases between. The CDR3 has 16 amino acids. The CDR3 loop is CASSQKKGSLNTEAFF. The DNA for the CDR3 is TGCGCCAGCAGCCAGAAGAAGGGCTCACTTAACACTGAAGCTTTCTTT.

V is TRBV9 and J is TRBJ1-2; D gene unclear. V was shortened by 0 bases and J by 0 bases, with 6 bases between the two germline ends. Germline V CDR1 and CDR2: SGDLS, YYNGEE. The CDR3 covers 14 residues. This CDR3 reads CASSVATANYGYTF. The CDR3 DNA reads TGTGCCAGCAGCGTAGCTACAGCTAACTATGGCTACACCTTC.

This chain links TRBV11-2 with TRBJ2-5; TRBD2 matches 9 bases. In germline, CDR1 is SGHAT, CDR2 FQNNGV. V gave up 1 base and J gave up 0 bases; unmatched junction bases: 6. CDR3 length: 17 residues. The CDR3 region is CASSLGRGGYYQETQYF. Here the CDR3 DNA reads TGTGCCAGCAGCTTAGGGCGGGGGGGCTATTACCAAGAGACCCAGTACTTC.

The CDR3 loop is CASSLGDFGEQFF. In nucleotides, the CDR3 is TGTGCCAGCAGCCTAGGGGACTTTGGCGAGCAGTTCTTC. The rearrangement links TRBV9 to TRBJ2-1; D is possibly TRBD2 (6 bases). Trimming pared 4 bases from V and 10 bases from J, leaving 15 bases between. Germline-derived CDR1 and CDR2 are SGDLS and YYNGEE. This CDR3 spans 13 amino acids.

CDR3 sequence: CASSSTPNSIHYGYTF. In DNA, the CDR3 is TGTGCCAGCAGCTCGACTCCTAACAGCATTCACTATGGCTACACCTTC. V is TRBV7-9 and J is TRBJ1-2; unclear D gene. V was shortened by 4 bases and J by 3 bases, with 18 bases between the two germline ends. This CDR3 region has 16 residues. Per the germline V gene, CDR1 is SEHNR and CDR2 is FQNEAQ (reference sequence).

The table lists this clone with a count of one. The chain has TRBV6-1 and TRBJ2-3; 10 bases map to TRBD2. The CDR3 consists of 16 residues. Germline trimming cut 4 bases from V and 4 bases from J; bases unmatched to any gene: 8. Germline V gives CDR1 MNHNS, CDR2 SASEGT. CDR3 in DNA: TGTGCCAGCAGTGGTGAGAAGCGGGGGGGCGCAGATACGCAGTATTTT. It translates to CASSGEKRGGADTQYF.

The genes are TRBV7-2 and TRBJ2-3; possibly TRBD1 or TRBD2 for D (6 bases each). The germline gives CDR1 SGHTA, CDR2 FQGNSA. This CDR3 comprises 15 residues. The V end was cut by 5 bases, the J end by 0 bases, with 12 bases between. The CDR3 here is CASSTRGPSTDTQYF. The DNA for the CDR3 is TGTGCCAGCAGCACCCGGGGGCCTAGCACAGATACGCAGTATTTT.